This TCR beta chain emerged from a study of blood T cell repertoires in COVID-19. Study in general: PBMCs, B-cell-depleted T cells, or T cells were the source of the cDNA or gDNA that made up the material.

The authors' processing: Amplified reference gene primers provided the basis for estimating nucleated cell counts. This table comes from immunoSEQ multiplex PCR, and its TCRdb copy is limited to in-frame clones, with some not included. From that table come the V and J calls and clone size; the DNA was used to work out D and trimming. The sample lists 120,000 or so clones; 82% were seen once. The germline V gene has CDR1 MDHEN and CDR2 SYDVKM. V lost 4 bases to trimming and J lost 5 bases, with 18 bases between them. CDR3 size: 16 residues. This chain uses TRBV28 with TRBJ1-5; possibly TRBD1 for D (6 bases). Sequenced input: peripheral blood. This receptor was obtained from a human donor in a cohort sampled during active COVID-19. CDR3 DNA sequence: TGTGCCAGCAGTTCCCCTGAGGGCGGGGGGCATCAGCCCCAGCATTTT. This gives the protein CASSSPEGGGHQPQHF.